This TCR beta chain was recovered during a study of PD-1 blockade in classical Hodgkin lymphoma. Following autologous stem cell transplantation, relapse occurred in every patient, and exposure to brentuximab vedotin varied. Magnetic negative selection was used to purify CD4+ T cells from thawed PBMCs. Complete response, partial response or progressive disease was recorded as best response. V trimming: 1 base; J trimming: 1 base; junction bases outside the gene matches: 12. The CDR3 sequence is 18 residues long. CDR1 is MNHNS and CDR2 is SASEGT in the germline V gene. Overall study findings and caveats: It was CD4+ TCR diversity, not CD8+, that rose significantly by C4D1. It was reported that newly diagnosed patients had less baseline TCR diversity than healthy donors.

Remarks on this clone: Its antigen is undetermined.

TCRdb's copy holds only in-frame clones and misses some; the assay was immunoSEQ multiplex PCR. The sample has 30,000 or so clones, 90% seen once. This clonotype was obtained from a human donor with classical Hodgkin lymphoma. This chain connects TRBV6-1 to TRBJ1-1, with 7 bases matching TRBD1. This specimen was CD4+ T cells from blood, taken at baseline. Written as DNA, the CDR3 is TGTGCCAGCAGTGAAGTGTTTAGGAGAGGGGGCCCGAACACTGAAGCTTTCTTT. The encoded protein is CASSEVFRRGGPNTEAFF.